A selection of T cell receptor beta chains follows, all from one sample in a study of CD8 T cells in Susac syndrome. TCRdb recomputed calls from the immunoSEQ multiplex PCR reads with MiXCR, one row per CDR3 protein. The data contain over 140,000 distinct CDR3 sequences, around 95% of them singletons. The sample comprised CD4+ T cells from PBMCs. The source is a human donor with Susac syndrome. CDR3s include the opening cysteine and the closing phenylalanine or tryptophan. The order of the fields is D gene, V gene, clone size, J gene, CDR3 protein, CDR3 DNA. D genes are given only for firm matches. Some rows have no size entry. The others give once, few or many, or a class for an expanded clone.

>.|TRBV9|few|TRBJ1-1
CASSPGGRTEAFF
TGTGCCAGCAGCCCTGGAGGACGGACTGAAGCTTTCTTT
>TRBD2|TRBV12-3/TRBV12-4|.|TRBJ2-3
CASSSGTSGGVSTDTQYF
TGTGCCAGCAGTTCCGGGACTAGCGGGGGGGTTAGCACAGATACGCAGTATTTT
>TRBD2|TRBV20-1|.|TRBJ2-7
CSARGGTGYEQYF
TGCAGTGCTAGGGGAGGGACCGGGTACGAGCAGTACTTC
>.|TRBV13|.|TRBJ2-1
CASSLGRFGYEQFF
TGTGCCAGCAGCTTAGGCAGGTTCGGGTATGAGCAGTTCTTC
>TRBD1|TRBV18|.|TRBJ2-4
CASSPGQGRGKNIQYF
TGTGCCAGCTCACCCGGACAGGGAAGGGGCAAAAACATTCAGTACTTC
>.|TRBV5-4|.|TRBJ1-1
CASSLHLGTSNTEAFF
TGTGCCAGCAGCTTGCATCTTGGAACATCGAACACTGAAGCTTTCTTT
>TRBD1|TRBV7-2|.|TRBJ1-2
CASSLDRGSYGYTF
TGTGCCAGCAGCTTAGACAGGGGAAGCTATGGCTACACCTTC
>TRBD2|TRBV20-1|.|TRBJ2-7
CSARKRERSYEQYF
TGCAGTGCTAGGAAGCGGGAGAGGTCCTACGAGCAGTACTTC
>.|TRBV23-1|.|TRBJ1-2
CASSQRHGSYGYTF
TGCGCCAGCAGTCAACGTCACGGATCATATGGCTACACCTTC
>.|TRBV20-1|.|TRBJ2-5
CSASMGETQYF
TGCAGTGCTAGTATGGGAGAGACCCAGTACTTC
>.|TRBV11-2|.|TRBJ2-1
CASSGKVTYNEQFF
TGTGCCAGCAGCGGTAAGGTTACCTACAATGAGCAGTTCTTC
>.|TRBV19|.|TRBJ1-5
CASTDGSNQPQHF
TGTGCCAGTACCGACGGGAGCAATCAGCCCCAGCATTTT
>.|TRBV29-1|.|TRBJ2-5
CSVESVLTGPRQETQYF
TGCAGCGTTGAATCGGTCCTCACGGGTCCCCGCCAAGAGACCCAGTACTTC
>.|TRBV3-1|.|TRBJ2-7
CASSPSYEQYF
TGTGCCAGCAGCCCCTCCTACGAGCAGTACTTC
>.|TRBV28|once|TRBJ1-4
CASIPSGGLDGEKLFF
TGTGCCAGCATTCCCAGTGGGGGGCTGGATGGTGAAAAACTGTTTTTT
>TRBD1|TRBV19|.|TRBJ1-4
CASKGQGPGKLFF
TGTGCCAGTAAGGGACAGGGGCCAGGAAAACTGTTTTTT
>.|TRBV20-1|.|TRBJ2-1
CSRNKDGTNEQFF
TGCAGCCGCAACAAAGACGGAACTAATGAGCAGTTCTTC
>.|TRBV30|.|TRBJ1-2
CAWRLVYGYTF
TGTGCCTGGAGGCTCGTATATGGCTACACCTTC
>TRBD1|TRBV9|.|TRBJ1-2
CASSAGWDSGYTF
TGTGCCAGCAGCGCCGGGTGGGACAGTGGCTACACCTTC
>TRBD1|TRBV28|once|TRBJ2-4
CASSPGDRKNIQYF
TGTGCCAGCAGTCCCGGGGACAGGAAAAACATTCAGTACTTC
>.|TRBV4-1|.|TRBJ2-2
CASSQETGTKTGELFF
TGCGCCAGCAGCCAAGAGACAGGGACTAAGACCGGGGAGCTGTTTTTT
>.|TRBV6-5|.|TRBJ2-2
CASSYSIGFGGELFF
TGTGCCAGCAGTTACTCGATTGGTTTCGGCGGGGAGCTGTTTTTT
>TRBD1|TRBV29-1|.|TRBJ2-6
CSVEEGQQPGANVLTF
TGCAGCGTTGAAGAGGGACAGCAGCCTGGGGCCAACGTCCTGACTTTC
>.|TRBV10-3|.|TRBJ2-5
CAISESIGNSKETQYF
TGTGCCATCAGTGAGTCGATTGGGAACAGCAAAGAGACCCAGTACTTC
>.|TRBV29-1|.|TRBJ1-2
CSVAMNYGYTF
TGCAGCGTTGCGATGAACTATGGCTACACCTTC
>TRBD2|TRBV7-9|.|TRBJ2-3
CASSGSGTHTDTQYF
TGTGCCAGCAGCGGTAGCGGGACCCACACAGATACGCAGTATTTT
>.|TRBV28|.|TRBJ1-2
CASSPLAGRNGYTF
TGTGCCAGCAGCCCCCTGGCAGGGAGGAATGGCTACACCTTC
>.|TRBV3-1|.|TRBJ2-7
CASSRWDTAGGDEQYF
TGTGCCAGCAGCCGCTGGGACACAGCAGGTGGGGACGAGCAGTACTTC
>.|TRBV6-5|once|TRBJ1-5
CASSYSRGAGQPQHF
TGTGCCAGCAGTTACTCGCGGGGCGCGGGCCAGCCCCAGCATTTT
>TRBD1|TRBV3-1|.|TRBJ2-5
CASSRQGTETQYF
TGTGCCAGCAGCCGACAGGGGACGGAGACCCAGTACTTC
>.|TRBV29-1|.|TRBJ2-5
CSASTWVGETQYF
TGCAGCGCTAGCACTTGGGTGGGGGAGACCCAGTACTTC
>.|TRBV5-1|.|TRBJ2-7
CASSSLWDSEQYF
TGCGCCAGCAGCTCCTTGTGGGATTCCGAGCAGTACTTC
>TRBD2|TRBV2|.|TRBJ2-5
CASSGLAGGLGETQYF
TGTGCCAGCAGTGGACTAGCGGGGGGACTCGGAGAGACCCAGTACTTC
>.|TRBV4-1|.|TRBJ1-5
CASSQVGHLNQPQHF
TGCGCCAGCAGCCAAGTGGGACACCTCAATCAGCCCCAGCATTTT
>.|TRBV7-2|few|TRBJ2-1
CASSLVGSAEQFF
TGTGCCAGCAGCTTAGTCGGTTCCGCTGAGCAGTTCTTC
>.|TRBV28|.|TRBJ1-5
CASSTLGNQPQHF
TGTGCCAGCAGCACCCTGGGGAATCAGCCCCAGCATTTT
>TRBD2|TRBV29-1|.|TRBJ2-5
CSVEVGLGETQYF
TGCAGCGTTGAAGTCGGACTAGGGGAGACCCAGTACTTC
>TRBD1|TRBV19|.|TRBJ1-5
CASSQGASNQPQHF
TGTGCCAGTAGCCAGGGGGCTAGCAATCAGCCCCAGCATTTT
>.|TRBV27|.|TRBJ1-1
CASSPQAGRNTEAFF
TGTGCCAGCAGTCCCCAGGCCGGCCGGAACACTGAAGCTTTCTTT
>TRBD1|TRBV4-1|.|TRBJ1-1
CASSQEWRRTGAHTEAFF
TGCGCCAGCAGCCAAGAATGGAGAAGGACAGGCGCGCACACTGAAGCTTTCTTT
>.|TRBV10-3|.|TRBJ1-2
CAISEGGSYGYTF
TGTGCCATCAGTGAGGGGGGAAGCTATGGCTACACCTTC
>.|TRBV19|.|TRBJ1-6
CATGRQGMDSPLHF
TGTGCCACTGGACGGCAAGGGATGGATTCACCCCTCCACTTT
>.|TRBV30|.|TRBJ2-3
CAWVGAADTQYF
TGTGCCTGGGTCGGGGCGGCAGATACGCAGTATTTT
>TRBD2|TRBV19|.|TRBJ2-3
CASSTRAGGRDTQYF
TGTGCCAGTAGTACTCGAGCGGGAGGTCGGGATACGCAGTATTTT
>.|TRBV20-1|once|TRBJ1-2
CSAYRDGYTF
TGCAGTGCCTACAGGGATGGCTACACCTTC
>.|TRBV5-1|.|TRBJ2-1
CASSFQPQSNEQFF
TGCGCCAGCAGCTTCCAGCCTCAGAGCAATGAGCAGTTCTTC